Following are 8 T cell receptor beta chains from one sample sequenced in a study of T and B cells in COVID-19 patients (dated by TCRdb to 2018 to 2020). The reads were generated on an Illumina MiSeq. Multiplex PCR with BIOMED2 TRB-A/B primer pools was used to amplify the TRB rearrangements. TCRdb reprocessed the public reads (quality trimming at Q25 with fastp, clone calling with MiXCR) and kept in-frame beta chains. Under each unique CDR3 protein, matching rows form one entry showing the most common genes and DNA. This sample holds more than 13,000 distinct CDR3 sequences; around 30% were observed only once. The ten largest clones capture roughly 7.3% of the sample. TRB repertoires were amplified using about 220-500 ng of genomic DNA isolated from blood. The sequenced sample consisted of blood. These receptor sequences come from a human donor who had recovered from COVID-19.

This clonotype rates as medium-sized. The chain uses TRBV18 and TRBJ2-7; 8 bases agree with TRBD1. V lost 4 bases to trimming and J lost 3 bases; unmatched junction nucleotides: 2. The CDR3 spans 13 residues. Germline CDR1 KGHSH, CDR2 LQKENI. In nucleotides, the CDR3 is TGTGCCAGCTCACAAGGACAGGGCTACGAGCAGTACTTC. Protein: CASSQGQGYEQYF.

This chain links TRBV6-5 with TRBJ2-2, with 11 bases identical to TRBD2. Germline loops: CDR1 MNHEY, CDR2 SVGAGI. Trimming at V came to 10 bases and at J to 7 bases, leaving 11 bases not matched to a gene. The CDR3 extends over 15 amino acids. The CDR3 loop reads CAIRRLAGKSGELFF. The CDR3 nucleotides read TGTGCCATCAGGAGACTAGCGGGAAAAAGCGGGGAGCTGTTTTTT.

V and J are TRBV24-1 and TRBJ2-2, with TRBD1 identical over 10 bases. CDR1 and CDR2 (germline): KGHDR, SFDVKD. V lost 3 bases and J lost 4; bases outside the gene matches: 7. The CDR3 loop spans 17 amino acids. This chain's CDR3 is CATSDNPGTGVTGELFF. As DNA, the CDR3 is TGTGCCACCAGTGATAACCCCGGGACAGGGGTCACCGGGGAGCTGTTTTTT.

The sample holds one count of this clonotype. At one of its ends the junction is not consistent with the germline gene, which may arise from a read error. The rearrangement joins TRBV5-1 to TRBJ2-7; perhaps TRBD2 as D (5 bases). The V gene's germline CDR1 is SGHRS and CDR2 YFSETQ. The CDR3 spans 14 residues. This CDR3 is CARSLEASAYEQYF. CDR3 DNA: TGTGCCAGAAGCTTGGAGGCTAGTGCCTACGAGCAGTACTTC.

This chain connects TRBV20-1 to TRBJ2-1; possible D gene TRBD2, 5 bases. The CDR3 has 15 residues. V was cut by 3 bases and J by 8 bases, with 20 bases left in between. Germline-derived CDR1 and CDR2 are DFQATT and SNEGSKA (reference sequence). CDR3 amino acids: CSASWTATKYDEQFF. The CDR3 DNA follows: TGCAGTGCTAGTTGGACCGCGACTAAATACGATGAGCAGTTCTTC.

By frequency in the sample, this clonotype is medium-sized. The rearrangement links TRBV15 to TRBJ2-3, with unresolved D. Trimming pared 3 bases from V and 2 bases from J, leaving 0 bases between. Germline V gene lookup returns CDR1 LNHNV and CDR2 YYDKDF (reference sequence). The CDR3 totals 11 residues. This CDR3 is CATSSTDTQYF. For the CDR3, the DNA is TGTGCCACCAGCAGCACAGATACGCAGTATTTT. The whole variable domain, remainder taken from reference TRBV15 and TRBJ2-3, is DAMVIQNPRYQVTQFGKPVTLSCSQTLNHNVMYWYQQKSSQAPKLLFHYYDKDFNNEADTPDNFQSRRPNTSFCFLDIRSPGLGDTAMYLCATSSTDTQYFGPGTRLTVL.

CDR3 loop: CAWSALSATNEKLFF. The CDR3 DNA follows: TGTGCCTGGAGTGCCCTTTCTGCAACTAATGAAAAACTGTTTTTT. The chain couples TRBV30 to TRBJ1-4; unclear D gene. This CDR3 region has 15 residues. Trimming stripped 1 base from V and 0 bases from J, with 9 bases between. From germline, CDR1 is GTSNPN and CDR2 SVGIG (reference sequence).

By share, this clonotype ranks as medium-sized (0.01 to 0.1%). This sequence joins TRBV19 and TRBJ1-1; D gene uncertain. The CDR3 covers 13 residues. Germline CDR1 is LNHDA and CDR2 is SQIVND (reference sequence). V shed 1 base and J shed 5 bases, with 8 bases lying between them. CDR3 residues: CASSIGRRTEAFF. The CDR3 nucleotides are TGTGCCAGTAGTATAGGCAGGCGGACTGAAGCTTTCTTT.